The entry below gives a single TCR beta chain sequence along with its context. Its cognate antigen is unknown. Via MiXCR, TCRdb re-called the 5' RACE reads, giving one row per CDR3 protein. The table includes roughly 670,000 distinct CDR3 sequences, around 20% detected once. The data stem from a study of CD8 T cells in ankylosing spondylitis. Findings of the study overall: A TCR beta motif of several highly homologous variants appeared characteristic of ankylosing spondylitis blood.

Sequenced: blood, either unsorted or a sorted T cell fraction (not recorded which). The receptor comes from a male donor with ankylosing spondylitis.

The CDR3 DNA sequence: TGCGCCAGCAGCCCTGGACGGATTATGAACACTGAAGCTTTCTTT. Translation gives CASSPGRIMNTEAFF. The rearrangement joins TRBV5-1 to TRBJ1-1; D remains ambiguous. Germline loops: CDR1 SGHRS, CDR2 YFSETQ. The V end lost 4 bases, the J end lost 0 bases, and 13 bases lay between the germline ends. This CDR3 spans 15 amino acids.